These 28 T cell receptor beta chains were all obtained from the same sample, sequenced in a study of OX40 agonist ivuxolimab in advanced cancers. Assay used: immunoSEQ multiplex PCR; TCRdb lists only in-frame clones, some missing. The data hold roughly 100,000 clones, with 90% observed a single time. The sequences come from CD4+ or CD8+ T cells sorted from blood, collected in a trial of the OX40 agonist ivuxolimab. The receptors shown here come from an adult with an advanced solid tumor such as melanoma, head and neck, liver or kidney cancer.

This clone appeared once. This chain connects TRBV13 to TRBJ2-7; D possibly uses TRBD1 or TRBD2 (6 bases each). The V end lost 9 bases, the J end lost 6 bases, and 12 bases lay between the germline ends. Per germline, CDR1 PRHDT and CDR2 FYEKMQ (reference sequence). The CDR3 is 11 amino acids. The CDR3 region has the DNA TGTGCCAGTCTGGGGGGCCGCGAGCAGTACTTC. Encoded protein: CASLGGREQYF.

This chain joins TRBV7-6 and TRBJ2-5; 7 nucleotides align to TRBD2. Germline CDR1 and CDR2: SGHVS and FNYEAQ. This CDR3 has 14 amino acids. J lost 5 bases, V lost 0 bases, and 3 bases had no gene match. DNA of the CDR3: TGTGCCAGCAGCTTAGCAGGGACTACGGAGACCCAGTACTTC. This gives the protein CASSLAGTTETQYF.

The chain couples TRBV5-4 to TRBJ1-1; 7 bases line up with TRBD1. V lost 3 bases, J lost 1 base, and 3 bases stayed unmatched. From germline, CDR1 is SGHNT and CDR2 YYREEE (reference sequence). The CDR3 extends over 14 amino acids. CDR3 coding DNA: TGTGCCAGCAGCTCGGGACAGCCGAACACTGAAGCTTTCTTT. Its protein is CASSSGQPNTEAFF.

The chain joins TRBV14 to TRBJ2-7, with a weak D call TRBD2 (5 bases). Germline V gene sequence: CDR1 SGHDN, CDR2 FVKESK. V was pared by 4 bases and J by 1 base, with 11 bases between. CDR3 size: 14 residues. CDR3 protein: CASSRPGISYEQYF. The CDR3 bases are TGTGCCAGCAGCCGACCCGGGATTTCCTACGAGCAGTACTTC.

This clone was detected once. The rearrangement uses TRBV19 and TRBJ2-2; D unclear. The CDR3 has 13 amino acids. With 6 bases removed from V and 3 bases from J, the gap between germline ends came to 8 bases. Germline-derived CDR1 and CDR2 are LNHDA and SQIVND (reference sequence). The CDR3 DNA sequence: TGTGCCAGTAGCCCACAGTACACCGGGGAGCTGTTTTTT. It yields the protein CASSPQYTGELFF.

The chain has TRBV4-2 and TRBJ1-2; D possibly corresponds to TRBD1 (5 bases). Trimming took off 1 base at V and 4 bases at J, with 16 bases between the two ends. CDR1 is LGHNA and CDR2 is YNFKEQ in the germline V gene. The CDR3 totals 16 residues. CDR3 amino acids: CASSQGQDRGSYGYTF. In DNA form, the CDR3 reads TGTGCCAGCAGCCAAGGCCAAGACCGGGGCAGCTATGGCTACACCTTC.

Here the CDR3 reads CASSPETGAHYEQYF. CDR3 nucleotide sequence: TGTGCCAGCAGCCCCGAGACAGGGGCCCACTACGAGCAGTACTTC. V usage is TRBV11-2 and J usage is TRBJ2-7; 8 nucleotides agree with TRBD1. Losses at the gene ends were 5 bases for V and 3 bases for J; bases not matched to a gene: 9. This CDR3 region has 15 residues. The germline V gene encodes CDR1 SGHAT and CDR2 FQNNGV. Based on the CDR3 plus reference TRBV11-2 and TRBJ2-7, the full variable domain is EAGVAQSPRYKIIEKRQSVAFWCNPISGHATLYWYQQILGQGPKLLIQFQNNGVVDDSQLPKDRFSAERLKGVDSTLKIQPAKLEDSAVYLCASSPETGAHYEQYFGPGTRLTVT.

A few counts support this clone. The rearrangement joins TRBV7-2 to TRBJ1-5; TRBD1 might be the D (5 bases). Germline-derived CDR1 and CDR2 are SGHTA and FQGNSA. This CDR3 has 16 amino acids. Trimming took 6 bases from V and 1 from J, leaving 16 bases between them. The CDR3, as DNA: TGTGCCAGCAGTTTACTGCAGGGCGGAAGCAATCAGCCCCAGCATTTT. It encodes CASSLLQGGSNQPQHF.

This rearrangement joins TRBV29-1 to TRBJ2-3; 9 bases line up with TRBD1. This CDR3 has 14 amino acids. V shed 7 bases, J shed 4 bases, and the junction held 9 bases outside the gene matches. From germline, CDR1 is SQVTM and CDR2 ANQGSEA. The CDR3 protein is CSARGQGWADTQYF. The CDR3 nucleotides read TGCAGCGCCAGGGGACAGGGTTGGGCAGATACGCAGTATTTT.

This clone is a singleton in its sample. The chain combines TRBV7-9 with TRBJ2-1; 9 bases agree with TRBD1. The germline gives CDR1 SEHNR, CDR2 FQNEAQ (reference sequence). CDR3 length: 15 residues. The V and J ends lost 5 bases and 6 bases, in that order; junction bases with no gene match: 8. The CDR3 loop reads CASSLGTGIGNEQFF. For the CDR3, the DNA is TGTGCCAGCAGCCTCGGGACAGGGATCGGCAATGAGCAGTTCTTC.

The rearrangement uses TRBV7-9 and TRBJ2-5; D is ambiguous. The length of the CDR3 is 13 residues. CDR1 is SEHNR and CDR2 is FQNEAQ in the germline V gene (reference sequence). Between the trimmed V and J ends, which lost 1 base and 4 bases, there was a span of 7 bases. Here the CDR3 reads CASSLGDRETQYF. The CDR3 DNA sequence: TGTGCCAGCAGCTTAGGGGATAGAGAGACCCAGTACTTC.

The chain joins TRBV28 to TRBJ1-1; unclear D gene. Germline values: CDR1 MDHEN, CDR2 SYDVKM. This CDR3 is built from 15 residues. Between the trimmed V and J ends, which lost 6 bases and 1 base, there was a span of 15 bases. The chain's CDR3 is CASRPPGKGNTEAFF. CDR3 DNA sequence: TGTGCCAGCAGACCCCCCGGGAAGGGGAACACTGAAGCTTTCTTT.

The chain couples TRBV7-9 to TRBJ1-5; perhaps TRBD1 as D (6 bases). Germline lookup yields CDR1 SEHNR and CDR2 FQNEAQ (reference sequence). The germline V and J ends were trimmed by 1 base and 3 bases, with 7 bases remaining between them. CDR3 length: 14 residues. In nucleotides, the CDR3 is TGTGCCAGCAGCTTAGGGACAGCCAATCAGCCCCAGCATTTT. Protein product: CASSLGTANQPQHF.

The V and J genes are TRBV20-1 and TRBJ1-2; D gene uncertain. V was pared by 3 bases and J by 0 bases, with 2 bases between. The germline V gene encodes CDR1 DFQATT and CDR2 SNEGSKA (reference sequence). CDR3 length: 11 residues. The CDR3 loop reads CSASPNYGYTF. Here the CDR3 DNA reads TGCAGTGCTAGTCCTAACTATGGCTACACCTTC.

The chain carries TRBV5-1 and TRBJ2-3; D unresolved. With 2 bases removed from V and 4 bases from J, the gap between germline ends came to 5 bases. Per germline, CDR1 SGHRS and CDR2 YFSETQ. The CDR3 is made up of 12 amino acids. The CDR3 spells CASSLEADTQYF. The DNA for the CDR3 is TGCGCCAGCAGCTTAGAGGCAGATACGCAGTATTTT.

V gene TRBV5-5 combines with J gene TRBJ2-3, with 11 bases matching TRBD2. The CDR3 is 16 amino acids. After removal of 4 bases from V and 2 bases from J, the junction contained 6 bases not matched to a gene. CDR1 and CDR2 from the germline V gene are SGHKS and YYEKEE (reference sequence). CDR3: CASSISTSGATDTQYF. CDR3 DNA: TGTGCCAGCAGCATCTCGACTAGCGGGGCCACAGATACGCAGTATTTT.

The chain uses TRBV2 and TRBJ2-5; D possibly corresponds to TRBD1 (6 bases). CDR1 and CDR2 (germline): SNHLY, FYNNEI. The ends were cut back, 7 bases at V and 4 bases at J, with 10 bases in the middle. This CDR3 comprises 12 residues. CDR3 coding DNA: TGTGCCAGCAAGCCACAGGGAGAGACCCAGTACTTC. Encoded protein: CASKPQGETQYF.

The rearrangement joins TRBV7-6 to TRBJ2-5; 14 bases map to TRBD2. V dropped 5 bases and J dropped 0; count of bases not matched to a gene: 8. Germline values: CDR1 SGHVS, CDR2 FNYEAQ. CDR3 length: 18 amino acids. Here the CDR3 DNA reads TGTGCCAGCAGCCCTCGGACTAGCGGGGGGACGTACCAAGAGACCCAGTACTTC. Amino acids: CASSPRTSGGTYQETQYF.

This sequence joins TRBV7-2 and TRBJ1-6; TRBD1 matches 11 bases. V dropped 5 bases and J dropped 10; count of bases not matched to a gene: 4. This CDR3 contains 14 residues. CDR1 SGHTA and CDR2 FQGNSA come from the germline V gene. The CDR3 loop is CASSPGTGGSPLHF. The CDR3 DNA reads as TGTGCCAGCAGCCCTGGGACAGGGGGATCACCCCTCCACTTT.

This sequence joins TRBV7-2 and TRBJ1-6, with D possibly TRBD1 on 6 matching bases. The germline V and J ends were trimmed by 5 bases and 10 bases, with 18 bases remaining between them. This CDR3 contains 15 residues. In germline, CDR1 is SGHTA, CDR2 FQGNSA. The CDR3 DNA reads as TGTGCCAGCAGCCAAGACGGGGGGGCAGGGTCACCCCTCCACTTT. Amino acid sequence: CASSQDGGAGSPLHF.

CDR3 DNA: TGTGCCAGCAGCCCGGGACTAAACACCGGGGAGCTGTTTTTT. Residues: CASSPGLNTGELFF. This chain links TRBV14 with TRBJ2-2; 7 bases fit TRBD2. The CDR3 is 14 residues long. Germline V lookup: CDR1 SGHDN, CDR2 FVKESK. The J segment lost 2 bases and the V segment lost 4 bases, leaving 1 base of the junction unmatched.

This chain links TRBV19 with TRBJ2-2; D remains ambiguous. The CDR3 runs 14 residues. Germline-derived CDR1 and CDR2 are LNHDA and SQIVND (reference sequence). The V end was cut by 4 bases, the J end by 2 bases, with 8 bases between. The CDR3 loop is CASSTKVNTGELFF. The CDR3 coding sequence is TGTGCCAGTAGTACCAAGGTCAACACCGGGGAGCTGTTTTTT.

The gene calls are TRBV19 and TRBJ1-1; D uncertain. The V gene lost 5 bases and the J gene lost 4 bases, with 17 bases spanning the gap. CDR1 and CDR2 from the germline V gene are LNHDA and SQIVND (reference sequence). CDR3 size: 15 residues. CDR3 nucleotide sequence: TGTGCCAGTAGTTTCTCCTTCACCGCGGGCACTGAAGCTTTCTTT. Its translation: CASSFSFTAGTEAFF. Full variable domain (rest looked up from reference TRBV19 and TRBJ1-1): DGGITQSPKYLFRKEGQNVTLSCEQNLNHDAMYWYRQDPGQGLRLIYYSQIVNDFQKGDIAEGYSVSREKKESFPLTVTSAQKNPTAFYLCASSFSFTAGTEAFFGQGTRLTVV.

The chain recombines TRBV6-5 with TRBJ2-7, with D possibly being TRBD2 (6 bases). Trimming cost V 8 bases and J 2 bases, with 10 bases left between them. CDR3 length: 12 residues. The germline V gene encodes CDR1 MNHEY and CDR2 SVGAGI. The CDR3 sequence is CASGGKTYEQYF. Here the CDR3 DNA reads TGTGCCAGCGGCGGGAAAACCTACGAGCAGTACTTC.

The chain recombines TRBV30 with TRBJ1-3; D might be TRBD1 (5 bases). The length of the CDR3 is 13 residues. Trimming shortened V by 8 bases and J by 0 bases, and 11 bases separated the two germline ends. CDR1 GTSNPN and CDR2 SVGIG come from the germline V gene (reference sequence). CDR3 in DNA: TGTGCCGGGGGGATCTTCTCTGGAAACACCATATATTTT. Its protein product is CAGGIFSGNTIYF.

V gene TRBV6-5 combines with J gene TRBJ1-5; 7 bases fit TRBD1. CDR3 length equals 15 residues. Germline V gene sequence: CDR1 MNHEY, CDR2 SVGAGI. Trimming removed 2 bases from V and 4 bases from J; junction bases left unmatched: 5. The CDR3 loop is CASSYRGQQNQPQHF. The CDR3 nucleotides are TGTGCCAGCAGTTACAGGGGACAGCAAAATCAGCCCCAGCATTTT.

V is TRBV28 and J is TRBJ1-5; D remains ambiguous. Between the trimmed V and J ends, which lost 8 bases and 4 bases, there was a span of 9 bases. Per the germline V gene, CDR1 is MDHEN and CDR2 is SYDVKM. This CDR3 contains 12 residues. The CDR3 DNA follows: TGTGCCAGCCGGACTATTAATCAGCCCCAGCATTTT. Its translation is CASRTINQPQHF.

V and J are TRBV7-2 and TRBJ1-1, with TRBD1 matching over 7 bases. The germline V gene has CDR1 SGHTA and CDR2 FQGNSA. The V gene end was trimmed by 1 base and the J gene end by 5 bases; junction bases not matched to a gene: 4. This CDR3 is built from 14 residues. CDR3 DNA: TGTGCCAGCAGCTTAGTAGGGGGCGGGACTGAAGCTTTCTTT. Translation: CASSLVGGGTEAFF.